The 21 T cell receptor beta chains below come from one sample, sequenced in a study of T cells after yellow fever vaccination. TCRdb processed the 5' RACE reads anew with MiXCR; each CDR3 protein has one entry. The data show around 360,000 distinct CDR3 sequences, 11% seen once. The sample here was PBMCs, taken on the day of the first yellow fever vaccination. The receptor set was obtained from a man between 18 and 35 years old who received the YFV17D yellow fever vaccine.

This clonotype has a handful of counts. The chain uses TRBV5-4 and TRBJ2-3, with 9 bases aligning to TRBD2. Per the germline V gene, CDR1 is SGHNT and CDR2 is YYREEE (reference sequence). The CDR3 is made up of 13 amino acids. The V segment lost 7 bases and the J segment 4 bases; nucleotides outside the gene matches: 4. The CDR3 DNA is TGTGCCAGCTCGACTAGCGGAGCAGATACGCAGTATTTT. It is translated as CASSTSGADTQYF.

This clonotype was counted only a few times. The rearrangement links TRBV6-5 to TRBJ1-1; TRBD1 aligns across 8 bases. The trim removed 4 bases at V and 0 bases at J, leaving 7 bases unmatched. This CDR3 spans 16 amino acids. Germline V gene sequence: CDR1 MNHEY, CDR2 SVGAGI. As DNA, the CDR3 is TGTGCCAGCAGTTCTAGAGGACAGGGCCTGAACACTGAAGCTTTCTTT. Its translation: CASSSRGQGLNTEAFF.

This clonotype showed up just a few times. This sequence joins TRBV9 and TRBJ2-5; 11 bases map to TRBD2. The CDR3 has 17 amino acids. J gave up 0 bases and V 3 bases, and 7 bases lay outside the gene matches. Germline V gives CDR1 SGDLS, CDR2 YYNGEE. CDR3 sequence: CASSATQGLADQETQYF. The CDR3 DNA reads TGTGCCAGCAGCGCGACCCAGGGACTAGCGGACCAAGAGACCCAGTACTTC.

The V gene is TRBV4-3, the J gene TRBJ2-1; 8 bases are a match to TRBD1. The germline gives CDR1 LGHNA, CDR2 YSLEER. CDR3 length: 16 amino acids. V dropped 2 bases and J dropped 3; count of bases not matched to a gene: 6. This CDR3 reads CASSQTRDRYYNEQFF. In DNA form, the CDR3 reads TGCGCCAGCAGCCAAACTCGGGACAGGTACTACAATGAGCAGTTCTTC.

This clonotype showed up just a few times. This chain links TRBV9 with TRBJ2-7; tentative D call: TRBD2 (5 bases). The V gene lost 4 bases and the J gene lost 1 base, with 15 bases spanning the gap. This CDR3 spans 15 amino acids. Germline V gene sequence: CDR1 SGDLS, CDR2 YYNGEE. The CDR3 DNA is TGTGCCAGCAGCACCAGTGGCGAGCGGTCCTACGAGCAGTACTTC. Residues: CASSTSGERSYEQYF. Filled out from reference TRBV9 and TRBJ2-7, the complete variable domain reads DSGVTQTPKHLITATGQRVTLRCSPRSGDLSVYWYQQSLDQGLQFLIQYYNGEERAKGNILERFSAQQFPDLHSELNLSSLELGDSALYFCASSTSGERSYEQYFGPGTRLTVT.

CDR3 protein: CASSRELYGYTF. In DNA form, the CDR3 reads TGTGCCAGCAGTCGGGAACTCTATGGCTACACCTTC. The rearrangement joins TRBV12-3 or TRBV12-4 to TRBJ1-2; no clear D. CDR3 size: 12 residues. V was clipped by 5 bases and J by 4 bases, with 8 bases between them.

This clonotype was recorded once. This chain links TRBV6-1 with TRBJ2-7; D is possibly TRBD1 (7 bases). The CDR3 extends over 14 amino acids. From germline, CDR1 is MNHNS and CDR2 SASEGT. With 6 bases removed from V and 7 bases from J, the gap between germline ends came to 19 bases. CDR3 in DNA: TGTGCCAGCAGGACCGTTGAGGGGGCGGGAGAGCAGTACTTC. It is translated as CASRTVEGAGEQYF.

This rearrangement joins TRBV7-2 to TRBJ2-3; 9 bases line up with TRBD2. V lost 7 bases, J lost 2 bases, and 10 bases stayed unmatched. CDR1 and CDR2 from the germline V gene are SGHTA and FQGNSA. This CDR3 comprises 16 residues. Here the CDR3 DNA reads TGTGCCAGCAACCTACTGGGCGGGGGGGTCACAGATACGCAGTATTTT. This codes for CASNLLGGGVTDTQYF. Variable domain in full (rest from reference TRBV7-2 and TRBJ2-3): GAGVSQSPSNKVTEKGKDVELRCDPISGHTALYWYRQSLGQGLEFLIYFQGNSAPDKSGLPSDRFSAERTGGSVSTLTIQRTQQEDSAVYLCASNLLGGGVTDTQYFGPGTRLTVL.

In its sample, this clonotype was seen a few times. This chain links TRBV5-1 with TRBJ2-2; tentative D call: TRBD2 (6 bases). This CDR3 region has 17 residues. With 4 bases removed from V and 1 base from J, the gap between germline ends came to 17 bases. Germline CDR1 SGHRS, CDR2 YFSETQ. The DNA for the CDR3 is TGCGCCAGCAGCCACGCTTGGGGGGAAGGGAACACCGGGGAGCTGTTTTTT. It is translated as CASSHAWGEGNTGELFF.

In this sample, this clonotype turned up a few times. This sequence joins TRBV9 and TRBJ2-7; 7 bases map to TRBD1. This CDR3 spans 16 amino acids. The germline V gene has CDR1 SGDLS and CDR2 YYNGEE. The V segment lost 3 bases and the J segment 0 bases; nucleotides outside the gene matches: 9. CDR3 nucleotides: TGTGCCAGCAGCGCACCCCTCGGACAGGACTCCTACGAGCAGTACTTC. It specifies CASSAPLGQDSYEQYF. The full variable domain, its missing parts supplied by reference TRBV9 and TRBJ2-7, is DSGVTQTPKHLITATGQRVTLRCSPRSGDLSVYWYQQSLDQGLQFLIQYYNGEERAKGNILERFSAQQFPDLHSELNLSSLELGDSALYFCASSAPLGQDSYEQYFGPGTRLTVT.

The CDR3 spells CSARGLARYTDTQYF. The DNA of the CDR3 is TGCAGTGCTAGAGGGCTAGCGCGCTACACAGATACGCAGTATTTT. V and J are TRBV20-1 and TRBJ2-3; D possibly corresponds to TRBD2 (6 bases). There are 15 residues in the CDR3. V shed 1 base and J shed 2 bases, with 13 bases lying between them. Germline V gene lookup returns CDR1 DFQATT and CDR2 SNEGSKA (reference sequence).

This clonotype has more than one count but fewer than ten. The chain combines TRBV4-1 with TRBJ2-5; D possibly corresponds to TRBD2 (6 bases). The V gene's germline CDR1 is MGHRA and CDR2 YSYEKL. V was clipped by 4 bases and J by 1 base, with 16 bases between them. The CDR3 length is 16 residues. The CDR3: CASSRTGEASQETQYF. Here the CDR3 DNA reads TGCGCCAGCAGCCGAACCGGGGAGGCTTCCCAAGAGACCCAGTACTTC.

This clonotype was seen more than once but under ten times. The J gene is TRBJ2-6, the V gene TRBV12-3 or TRBV12-4; D is perhaps TRBD1 (6 bases). V gave up 1 base and J gave up 3 bases, with 10 bases separating them. There are 16 residues in the CDR3. This CDR3 reads CASSLVWGRGANVLTF. The CDR3 coding sequence is TGTGCCAGCAGTTTAGTGTGGGGGCGTGGGGCCAACGTCCTGACTTTC.

In its sample, this clonotype was seen a few times. The chain links TRBV9 to TRBJ2-3; D is unclear. Germline CDR1 reads SGDLS; CDR2 reads YYNGEE. The CDR3 runs to 15 residues. V dropped 0 bases and J dropped 6 bases, with 14 bases sitting between them. The CDR3 sequence is CASSVATGPLDTQYF. CDR3 bases: TGTGCCAGCAGCGTAGCTACCGGGCCACTTGATACGCAGTATTTT.

The chain has TRBV11-2 and TRBJ2-7; D call uncertain. The CDR3 spans 12 residues. V gave up 7 bases and J gave up 1 base, with 8 bases separating them. Germline loops: CDR1 SGHAT, CDR2 FQNNGV. The CDR3 region has the DNA TGTGCCAGCAATGGGCTGTCCTACGAGCAGTACTTC. Amino acid sequence: CASNGLSYEQYF.

This clonotype was counted only a few times. The chain joins TRBV12-3 or TRBV12-4 to TRBJ1-5; D unclear. CDR3 length: 12 amino acids. V was shortened by 6 bases and J by 7 bases, with 10 bases between the two germline ends. The CDR3 protein is CASSPGWQPQHF. CDR3 coding DNA: TGTGCCAGCAGCCCGGGATGGCAGCCCCAGCATTTT.

This clonotype turned up a few times. The chain couples TRBV20-1 to TRBJ2-3; TRBD2 aligns across 13 bases. This CDR3 spans 15 amino acids. With V trimmed by 3 bases and J by 4 bases, 4 bases remained unmatched. Germline V gene lookup returns CDR1 DFQATT and CDR2 SNEGSKA (reference sequence). The CDR3 DNA reads TGCAGTGCTAGTACTAGCGGGGGGGTACCAGATACGCAGTATTTT. Its translation: CSASTSGGVPDTQYF.

In its sample, this clonotype was seen a few times. The V gene is TRBV9, the J gene TRBJ1-3; D unclear. The CDR3 has 14 residues. V was shortened by 3 bases and J by 0 bases, with 7 bases between the two germline ends. From germline, CDR1 is SGDLS and CDR2 YYNGEE. In DNA form, the CDR3 reads TGTGCCAGCAGCGCCGAGGCCTCTGGAAACACCATATATTTT. It encodes CASSAEASGNTIYF.

This rearrangement joins TRBV7-8 to TRBJ1-5; no firm D call. Trimming cost V 0 bases and J 3 bases, with 12 bases left between them. This CDR3 spans 16 amino acids. Per germline, CDR1 SGHVS and CDR2 FQNEAQ. This CDR3 is CASSLAAGLVNQPQHF. The DNA of the CDR3 is TGTGCCAGCAGCTTAGCGGCAGGACTGGTCAATCAGCCCCAGCATTTT.

This clonotype appeared many times. The chain carries TRBV21-1 and TRBJ1-1. TRBV21-1 counts as a pseudogene. The length of the CDR3 is 11 residues. CDR3 nucleotide sequence: TGTGCCAGCAGTACCGACACTGAAGCTTTCTTT. Translation: CASSTDTEAFF.

This clonotype was counted only a few times. V is TRBV5-1 and J is TRBJ2-1; TRBD1 aligns across 7 bases. Per the germline V gene, CDR1 is SGHRS and CDR2 is YFSETQ. The CDR3 consists of 12 residues. J lost 15 bases, V lost 0 bases, and 6 bases had no gene match. Here the CDR3 DNA reads TGCGCCAGCAGCTTGGGACAGGGTTGGTTGTTCTTC. Translating it yields CASSLGQGWLFF.